One sample yielded the 30 T cell receptor beta chains listed below, sequenced in a study of identical twins. In TCRdb, the 5' RACE reads were re-called with MiXCR into one record per CDR3 protein. This sample yields around 230,000 distinct CDR3 sequences, of which approximately 9% are seen a single time; 5% to 6% belongs to the top ten. The sequencing input was memory (CD45RO+) T cells sorted from blood. These TCRs come from a woman aged 18-29 years in good health.

The table lists this clonotype with a few counts. This chain links TRBV10-3 with TRBJ1-6; 7 bases are a match to TRBD1. With 6 bases clipped from V and 7 bases from J, the junction kept 3 bases outside the gene matches. The CDR3 spans 13 residues. The germline V gene encodes CDR1 ENHRY and CDR2 SYGVKD. The CDR3 DNA reads as TGTGCCATCAGAGGGACAGAGAATTCACCCCTCCACTTT. It is translated as CAIRGTENSPLHF.

The chain has TRBV30 and TRBJ2-7; the D gene is possibly TRBD2 (6 bases). Germline-derived CDR1 and CDR2 are GTSNPN and SVGIG (reference sequence). The CDR3 runs 15 residues. Between the trimmed V and J ends, which lost 3 bases and 5 bases, there was a span of 20 bases. The CDR3 DNA reads as TGTGCCTGGAGCCTCGCTGGGGCTAGCGTCCACGAGCAGTACTTC. As protein: CAWSLAGASVHEQYF.

V usage is TRBV15 and J usage is TRBJ2-6, with 8 bases that match TRBD1. This CDR3 is built from 16 residues. V was pared by 2 bases and J by 5 bases, with 5 bases of the junction left unmatched. Looked up from germline, CDR1 is LNHNV and CDR2 is YYDKDF (reference sequence). This CDR3 is CATSRPQGARANVLTF. The CDR3 DNA follows: TGTGCCACCAGCAGACCCCAGGGGGCACGGGCCAACGTCCTGACTTTC.

This clonotype was detected ten times or more. This chain links TRBV10-3 with TRBJ1-1, with D perhaps matching TRBD1 (6 bases). The length of the CDR3 is 15 residues. V lost 6 bases and J lost 1, with 15 bases in between. In germline, CDR1 is ENHRY, CDR2 SYGVKD. CDR3 sequence: CAIRDQGQTNTEAFF. As DNA, the CDR3 is TGTGCCATCAGGGATCAAGGACAGACGAACACTGAAGCTTTCTTT.

This clonotype came up many times. The chain recombines TRBV5-1 with TRBJ2-3, with 9 bases that match TRBD2. This CDR3 is built from 15 residues. CDR1 is SGHRS and CDR2 is YFSETQ in the germline V gene. Trimming cost V 4 bases and J 2 bases; bases outside gene matches: 5. This chain's CDR3 is CASSRTSAVTDTQYF. As DNA, the CDR3 is TGCGCCAGCAGCAGGACTAGCGCAGTCACAGATACGCAGTATTTT. The variable domain in full, completed from reference TRBV5-1 and TRBJ2-3, reads KAGVTQTPRYLIKTRGQQVTLSCSPISGHRSVSWYQQTPGQGLQFLFEYFSETQRNKGNFPGRFSGRQFSNSRSEMNVSTLELGDSALYLCASSRTSAVTDTQYFGPGTRLTVL.

This clonotype was seen more than once but under ten times. This chain joins TRBV6-2 or TRBV6-3 and TRBJ2-1, with D uncertain. V shed 6 bases and J shed 12 bases, with 15 bases lying between them. Germline-derived CDR1 and CDR2 are MNHEY and SVGEGT. The CDR3 has 12 amino acids. As DNA, the CDR3 is TGTGCCAGCAGCCCCTCTAGGACGACGCAGTTCTTC. Translated: CASSPSRTTQFF.

This clonotype was seen only a few times. This chain connects TRBV30 to TRBJ2-7; D unclear. Germline loops: CDR1 GTSNPN, CDR2 SVGIG (reference sequence). Trimming left V 0 bases short and J 5 bases short, with 5 bases between. The CDR3 is made up of 11 amino acids. The CDR3 region is CAWSVRNEQYF. DNA for the CDR3: TGTGCCTGGAGTGTCCGGAACGAGCAGTACTTC.

This clonotype came up many times. V is TRBV5-1 and J is TRBJ2-7; 11 bases are a match to TRBD1. The germline V gene has CDR1 SGHRS and CDR2 YFSETQ. The junction had 3 bases not matched to a gene; V was cut back by 4 bases and J by 3 bases. There are 14 residues in the CDR3. The CDR3 reads CASSPGTGGYEQYF. CDR3 coding DNA: TGCGCCAGCAGCCCAGGGACAGGGGGCTACGAGCAGTACTTC.

The chain carries TRBV27 and TRBJ2-1; 9 nucleotides align to TRBD2. The V and J ends lost 3 bases and 9 bases, in that order; junction bases with no gene match: 12. Germline CDR1 and CDR2: MNHEY and SMNVEV (reference sequence). This CDR3 spans 16 amino acids. The CDR3 reads CASSFDKRGAVGEQFF. The CDR3 DNA follows: TGTGCCAGCAGTTTCGATAAGCGGGGGGCGGTCGGTGAGCAGTTCTTC.

This clonotype was detected many times. This chain uses TRBV7-2 with TRBJ2-7; possible D gene TRBD1, 6 bases. V was clipped by 7 bases and J by 6 bases, with 16 bases between them. The length of the CDR3 is 13 residues. The V gene's germline CDR1 is SGHTA and CDR2 FQGNSA. The CDR3 sequence: CASNYRDSGEQYF. In DNA, the CDR3 is TGTGCCAGCAACTACAGGGATTCTGGCGAGCAGTACTTC.

This clonotype appeared a few times. This chain connects TRBV12-3 or TRBV12-4 to TRBJ1-3; D remains ambiguous. CDR3 length equals 13 residues. With 2 bases removed from V and 0 bases from J, the gap between germline ends came to 2 bases. CDR3 sequence: CASSLNSGNTIYF. The CDR3 region has the DNA TGTGCCAGCAGTTTAAACTCTGGAAACACCATATATTTT.

The chain uses TRBV27 and TRBJ1-1; D is unresolved. CDR3 length: 16 amino acids. V lost 6 bases, J lost 13 bases, and 30 bases lay in between. Per the germline V gene, CDR1 is MNHEY and CDR2 is SMNVEV (reference sequence). CDR3 in DNA: TGTGCCAGCAGCCCCAAATTAGGGTGGACTATCGAGATGGATTTCTTT. Protein sequence: CASSPKLGWTIEMDFF.

The rearrangement links TRBV29-1 to TRBJ2-1; the D gene is possibly TRBD2 (6 bases). The CDR3 is made up of 13 amino acids. CDR1 and CDR2 from the germline V gene are SQVTM and ANQGSEA. V shed 5 bases and J shed 8 bases, with 16 bases lying between them. The CDR3 nucleotides are TGCAGCGTTAGGGACTGGGCTTGGGATGAGCAGTTCTTC. Amino acids: CSVRDWAWDEQFF.

This clonotype appeared many times. V usage is TRBV12-3 or TRBV12-4 and J usage is TRBJ2-1; weak D call: TRBD2 (7 bases). V shed 3 bases and J shed 7 bases, with 16 bases lying between them. This CDR3 comprises 15 residues. The CDR3 region is CASSFKGGRGNEQFF. The CDR3 DNA sequence: TGTGCCAGCAGTTTCAAAGGGGGGAGGGGAAATGAGCAGTTCTTC.

The chain links TRBV20-1 to TRBJ2-2, with unresolved D. This CDR3 is built from 14 residues. The V and J ends lost 3 bases and 0 bases respectively, with 8 bases between them. Germline values: CDR1 DFQATT, CDR2 SNEGSKA (reference sequence). CDR3 bases: TGCAGTGCTAGGGGCACGACGAACACCGGGGAGCTGTTTTTT. It translates to CSARGTTNTGELFF.

This clonotype was counted ten times or more. J is TRBJ2-1 and V is TRBV5-1; 15 bases are shared with TRBD2. The trim removed 2 bases at V and 4 bases at J, leaving 1 base unmatched. The CDR3 sequence is 16 residues long. Germline V gene lookup returns CDR1 SGHRS and CDR2 YFSETQ. CDR3: CASSFGTSGGYNEQFF. For the CDR3, the DNA is TGCGCCAGCAGCTTTGGGACTAGCGGGGGGTACAATGAGCAGTTCTTC.

This clonotype was counted ten times or more. The chain couples TRBV6-5 to TRBJ2-2; D might be TRBD2 (5 bases). The CDR3 extends over 11 amino acids. Germline V gene sequence: CDR1 MNHEY, CDR2 SVGAGI. Trimming cost V 7 bases and J 7 bases, with 7 bases left between them. The CDR3 loop is CASTSLGELFF. The CDR3 nucleotides read TGTGCCAGCACTAGCCTCGGGGAGCTGTTTTTT.

The J gene is TRBJ1-2, the V gene TRBV19, with D possibly TRBD1 on 6 matching bases. This CDR3 is 14 amino acids long. CDR1 and CDR2 (germline): LNHDA, SQIVND (reference sequence). The ends were cut back, 3 bases at V and 7 bases at J, with 15 bases in the middle. The CDR3 loop is CASSIPGVEAGYTF. CDR3 nucleotides: TGTGCCAGTAGTATCCCAGGGGTTGAGGCTGGCTACACCTTC.

The sample holds a few counts of this clonotype. The chain is built from TRBV4-1 and TRBJ2-3, with 9 bases fitting TRBD1. CDR3 length equals 18 residues. J lost 3 bases, V lost 3 bases, and 13 bases had no gene match. Germline V gives CDR1 MGHRA, CDR2 YSYEKL. CDR3 nucleotides: TGCGCCAGCAGCCACCCCCCGGGACAGGGTAGGAGGACAGATACGCAGTATTTT. This gives the protein CASSHPPGQGRRTDTQYF.

This clonotype came up many times. The chain employs TRBV20-1 and TRBJ2-3; D could derive from TRBD1 or TRBD2 (5 bases each). The CDR3 is 14 residues long. V shed 6 bases and J shed 2 bases, with 15 bases lying between them. Per germline, CDR1 DFQATT and CDR2 SNEGSKA (reference sequence). The CDR3 region has the DNA TGCAGTGCCCCGGGACCCCTTTACACAGATACGCAGTATTTT. Translating it yields CSAPGPLYTDTQYF.

This clonotype was recorded a few times. V usage is TRBV19 and J usage is TRBJ2-7, with D perhaps matching TRBD2 (6 bases). From germline, CDR1 is LNHDA and CDR2 SQIVND (reference sequence). The CDR3 extends over 12 amino acids. Trimming stripped 4 bases from V and 6 bases from J, with 10 bases between. CDR3 in amino acids: CASSKRRGEQYF. In DNA form, the CDR3 reads TGTGCCAGTAGTAAGAGGAGGGGCGAGCAGTACTTC.

In this sample, this clonotype turned up many times. The chain employs TRBV5-1 and TRBJ2-2; tentatively, D is TRBD1 (5 bases). Trimming took 3 bases from V and 4 from J, leaving 13 bases between them. Germline V gene sequence: CDR1 SGHRS, CDR2 YFSETQ. The CDR3 is 15 amino acids. The CDR3 DNA reads TGCGCCAGCAGCTCGGAGCTGACAGTCACCGGGGAGCTGTTTTTT. Amino acid sequence: CASSSELTVTGELFF.

The chain links TRBV7-2 to TRBJ2-5; 12 nucleotides line up with TRBD2. Germline lookup yields CDR1 SGHTA and CDR2 FQGNSA. After removal of 5 bases from V and 5 bases from J, the junction contained 9 bases not matched to a gene. This CDR3 spans 16 amino acids. CDR3 coding DNA: TGTGCCAGCAGCCCAGGGGCTAGCGGGGGGGCTGAGACCCAGTACTTC. Its translation: CASSPGASGGAETQYF.

The sample holds many counts of this clonotype. The chain carries TRBV4-2 and TRBJ2-1, with 9 bases matching TRBD2. Trimming at V came to 0 bases and at J to 4 bases, leaving 1 base not matched to a gene. Germline CDR1 and CDR2: LGHNA and YNFKEQ. The CDR3 sequence is 15 residues long. The CDR3 spells CASSQDSGGYNEQFF. CDR3 in DNA: TGTGCCAGCAGCCAAGATAGCGGGGGATACAATGAGCAGTTCTTC.

This clonotype was seen a few times. V is TRBV20-1 and J is TRBJ1-5; D ambiguous. This CDR3 comprises 12 residues. V dropped 1 base and J dropped 9 bases, with 10 bases sitting between them. Germline-derived CDR1 and CDR2 are DFQATT and SNEGSKA (reference sequence). For the CDR3, the DNA is TGCAGTGCTAGAGGGGAATCAGGGCCCCAGCATTTT. It encodes CSARGESGPQHF.

This clonotype was observed a few times. The J gene is TRBJ1-6, the V gene TRBV5-6, with no clear D. V dropped 4 bases and J dropped 7 bases, with 12 bases sitting between them. CDR3 length: 14 residues. Germline CDR1 reads SGHDT; CDR2 reads YYEEEE. CDR3 protein: CASSPAQANSPLHF. CDR3 bases: TGTGCCAGCAGCCCTGCGCAGGCGAATTCACCCCTCCACTTT.

By sample share, this clonotype is medium-sized. CDR3 in amino acids: CASSQEGGSGANVLTF. The CDR3 nucleotides are TGCGCCAGCAGCCAAGAGGGGGGCTCTGGGGCCAACGTCCTGACTTTC. The chain joins TRBV4-3 to TRBJ2-6; D possibly corresponds to TRBD2 (6 bases). The length of the CDR3 is 16 residues. Germline V gene sequence: CDR1 LGHNA, CDR2 YSLEER. V shed 0 bases and J shed 0 bases, with 6 bases lying between them.

The sample holds many counts of this clonotype. The CDR3 region is CASSYGTGGTEAFF. CDR3 DNA sequence: TGCGCCAGCAGCTACGGGACAGGGGGAACTGAAGCTTTCTTT. This chain connects TRBV10-2 to TRBJ1-1; 11 bases map to TRBD1. V lost 6 bases, J lost 5 bases, and 5 bases stayed unmatched. CDR1 is WSHSY, CDR2 SAAADI, per germline. The CDR3 is made up of 14 amino acids.

This clonotype was observed many times. The rearrangement uses TRBV6-5 and TRBJ1-5; 7 bases line up with TRBD1. Germline CDR1 and CDR2: MNHEY and SVGAGI. V was clipped by 0 bases and J by 8 bases; unmatched bases: 10. CDR3 length: 16 amino acids. The CDR3 sequence: CASSYSLGSQGEPQHF. CDR3 DNA: TGTGCCAGCAGTTACTCGCTAGGATCCCAGGGGGAGCCCCAGCATTTT.

The sample holds a few counts of this clonotype. This chain connects TRBV7-2 to TRBJ2-3, with D possibly TRBD1 on 6 matching bases. The CDR3 spans 14 residues. The V and J ends lost 2 bases and 2 bases respectively, with 8 bases between them. Germline CDR1 SGHTA, CDR2 FQGNSA. This CDR3 reads CASSLWTDTDTQYF. The CDR3 nucleotides are TGTGCCAGCAGCTTATGGACAGACACAGATACGCAGTATTTT.